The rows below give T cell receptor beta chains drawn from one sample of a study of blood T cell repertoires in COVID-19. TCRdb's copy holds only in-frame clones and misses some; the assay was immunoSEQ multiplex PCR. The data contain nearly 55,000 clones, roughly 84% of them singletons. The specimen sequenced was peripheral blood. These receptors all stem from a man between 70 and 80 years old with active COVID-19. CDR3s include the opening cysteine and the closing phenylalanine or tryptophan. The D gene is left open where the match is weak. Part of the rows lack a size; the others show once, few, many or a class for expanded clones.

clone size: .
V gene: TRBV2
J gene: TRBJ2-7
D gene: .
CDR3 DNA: TGTGCCAGCAGTGTCGGGACCTACGAGCAGTACTTC
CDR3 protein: CASSVGTYEQYF

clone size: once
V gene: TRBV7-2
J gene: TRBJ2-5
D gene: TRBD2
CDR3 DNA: TGTGCCAGCTCAGACAGCGGGGGGGCGGAAGAGACCCAGTACTTC
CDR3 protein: CASSDSGGAEETQYF

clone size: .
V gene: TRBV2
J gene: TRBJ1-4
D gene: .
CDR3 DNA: TGTGCCAGCAGTGAAGACAGAATGGCTGAAAAACTGTTTTTT
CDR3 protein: CASSEDRMAEKLFF

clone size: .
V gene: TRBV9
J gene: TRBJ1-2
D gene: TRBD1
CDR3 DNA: TGTGCCAGCAGCGTAGGACAGGGTCAGTCCACTGGCTACACCTTC
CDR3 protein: CASSVGQGQSTGYTF

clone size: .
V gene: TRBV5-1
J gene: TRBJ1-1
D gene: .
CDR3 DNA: TGCGCCAGCAGCTTGGACAGGAGTTCTCTACAAGCTTTCTTT
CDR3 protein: CASSLDRSSLQAFF

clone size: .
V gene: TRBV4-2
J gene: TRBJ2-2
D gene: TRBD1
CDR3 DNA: TGTGCCAGCAGCCAAGGGGACAGGGGCGGCGGGGAGCTGTTTTTT
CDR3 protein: CASSQGDRGGGELFF

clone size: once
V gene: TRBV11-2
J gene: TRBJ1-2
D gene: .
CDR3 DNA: TGTGCCAGCAGCTTCCCAAATCCTAACTATGGCTACACCTTC
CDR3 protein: CASSFPNPNYGYTF

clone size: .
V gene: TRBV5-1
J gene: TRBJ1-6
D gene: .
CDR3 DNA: TGCGCCAGCAGCCGTTGGGGAATACAGGGAGATAATTCACCCCTCCACTTT
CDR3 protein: CASSRWGIQGDNSPLHF

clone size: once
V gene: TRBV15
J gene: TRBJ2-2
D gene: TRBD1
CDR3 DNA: TGTGCCACCAGCAGGGCGACAGGGTTGGCCGGGGAGCTGTTTTTT
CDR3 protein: CATSRATGLAGELFF

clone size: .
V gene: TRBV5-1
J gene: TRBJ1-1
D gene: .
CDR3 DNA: TGCGCCAGCAGTTCGAGGGTGAACACTGAAGCTTTCTTT
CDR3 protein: CASSSRVNTEAFF

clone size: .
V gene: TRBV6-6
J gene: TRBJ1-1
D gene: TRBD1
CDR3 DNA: TGTGCCAGCAGTGTACAACAGGGGGCAATTACTGAAGCTTTCTTT
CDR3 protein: CASSVQQGAITEAFF

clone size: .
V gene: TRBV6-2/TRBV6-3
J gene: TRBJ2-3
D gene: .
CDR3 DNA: TGTGCCAGCAGTCCGACTCCTACTCGAGTAAGATGGGTAACGCAGTATTTT
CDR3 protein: CASSPTPTRVRWVTQYF

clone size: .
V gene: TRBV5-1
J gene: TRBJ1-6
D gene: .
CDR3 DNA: TGCGCCAGCAGCGCAGGCTTCCGGGAGGGTTCACCCCTCCACTTT
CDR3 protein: CASSAGFREGSPLHF

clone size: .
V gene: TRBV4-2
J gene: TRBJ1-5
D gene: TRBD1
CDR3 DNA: TGTGCCAGCAGCCAAGGCGGGACAGGGGATCAGCCCCAGCATTTT
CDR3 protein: CASSQGGTGDQPQHF

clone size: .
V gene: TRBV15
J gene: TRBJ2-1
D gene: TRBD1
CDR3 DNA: TGTGCCACCAGCAGCCGCCGGGACAGGGAGAATGAGCAGTTCTTC
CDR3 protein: CATSSRRDRENEQFF

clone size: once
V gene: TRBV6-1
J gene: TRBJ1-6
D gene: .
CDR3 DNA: TGTGCCAGCAGTGAGGGGAGGGGGGGGCGTCCCCTCCACTTT
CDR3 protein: CASSEGRGGRPLHF

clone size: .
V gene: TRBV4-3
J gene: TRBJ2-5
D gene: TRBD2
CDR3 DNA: TGCGCCAGCAGCCAAGGGGTCCACCTAGCGGGGGGGCAAGAGACCCAGTACTTC
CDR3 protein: CASSQGVHLAGGQETQYF

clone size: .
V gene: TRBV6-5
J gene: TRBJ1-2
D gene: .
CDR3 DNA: TGTGCCAGCAGCCAAGAGCGGGCGGGTATAAATGGCTACACCTTC
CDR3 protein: CASSQERAGINGYTF

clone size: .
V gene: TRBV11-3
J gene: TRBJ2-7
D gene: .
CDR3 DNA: TGTGCCAGCAGCTTAGGGGGGGTTAACTCCTACGAGCAGTACTTC
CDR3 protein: CASSLGGVNSYEQYF

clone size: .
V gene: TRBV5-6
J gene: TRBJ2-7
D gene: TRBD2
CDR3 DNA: TGTGCCAGCAGTCCTAGCGGGGGCCTCTCCTACGAGCAGTACTTC
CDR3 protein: CASSPSGGLSYEQYF

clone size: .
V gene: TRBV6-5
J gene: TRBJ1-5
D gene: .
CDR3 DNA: TGTGCCAGCAGACGAGGAGGCGGCAATCAGCCCCAGCATTTT
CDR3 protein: CASRRGGGNQPQHF

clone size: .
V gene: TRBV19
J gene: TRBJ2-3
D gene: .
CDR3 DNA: TGTGCCAGTAGTAGTGGAGGCACGTACACAGATACGCAGTATTTT
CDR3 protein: CASSSGGTYTDTQYF

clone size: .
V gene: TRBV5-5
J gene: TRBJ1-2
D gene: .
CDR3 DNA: TGTGCCAGCAGCCTGGAGGCAGGGTCTAACTATGGCTACACCTTC
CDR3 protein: CASSLEAGSNYGYTF

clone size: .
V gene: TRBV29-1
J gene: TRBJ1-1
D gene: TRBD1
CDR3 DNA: TGCAGCGTTGAAAGGGGGCGGGAAGGCGCTTTCTTT
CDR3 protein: CSVERGREGAFF

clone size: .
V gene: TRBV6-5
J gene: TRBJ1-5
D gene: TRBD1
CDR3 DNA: TGTGCCAGCAGCTCGACAGGGACTCAGCCCCAGCATTTT
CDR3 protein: CASSSTGTQPQHF

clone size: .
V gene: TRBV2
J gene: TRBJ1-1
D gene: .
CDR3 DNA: TGTGCCAGCAGTGAAAACGCCAGGAACACTGAAGCTTTCTTT
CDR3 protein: CASSENARNTEAFF

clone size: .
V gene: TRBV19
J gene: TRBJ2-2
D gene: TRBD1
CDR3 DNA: TGTGCCAGTAGCCTGCGAGGACAGGGTCCCAGAGGGGAGCTGTTTTTT
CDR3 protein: CASSLRGQGPRGELFF

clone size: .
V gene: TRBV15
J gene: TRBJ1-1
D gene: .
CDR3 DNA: TGTGCCACCGTGGGAGGGGCCATTTCCACGGGAGCTTTCTTT
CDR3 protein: CATVGGAISTGAFF

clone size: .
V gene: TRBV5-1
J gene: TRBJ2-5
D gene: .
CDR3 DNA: TGCGCCAGCAGCTCCACAGGGCTAGAGACCCAGTACTTC
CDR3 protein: CASSSTGLETQYF

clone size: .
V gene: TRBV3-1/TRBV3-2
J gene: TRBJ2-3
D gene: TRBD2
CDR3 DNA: TGTGCCAGCAGCCAGGGGGGGAGCACAGATACGCAGTATTTT
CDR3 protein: CASSQGGSTDTQYF

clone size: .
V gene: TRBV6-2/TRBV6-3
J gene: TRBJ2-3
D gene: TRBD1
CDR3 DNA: TGTGCCAGCAGCCCCGAGGGACAGGGTTTCGCGGATACGCAGTATTTT
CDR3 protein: CASSPEGQGFADTQYF

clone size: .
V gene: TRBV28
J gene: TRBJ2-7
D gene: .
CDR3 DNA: TGTGCCAGCAGTTTCTTACAGGGCCTCTACGAGCAGTACTTC
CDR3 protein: CASSFLQGLYEQYF

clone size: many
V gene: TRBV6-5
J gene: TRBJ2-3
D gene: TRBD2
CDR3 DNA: TGTGCCAGCAGTCGACTAGCGGGGGGCGCAGATACGCAGTATTTT
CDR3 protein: CASSRLAGGADTQYF